Below, one T cell receptor (beta chain) is given with its context. Its specificity is not known. The data belong to a study of neoadjuvant anti-PD-1 for oral cavity cancer. Study-wide context: Before surgery, most patients got three to four biweekly 3 mg/kg nivolumab doses. Study conclusions and caveats: PBMC Gini-index clonality exceeded responders' in non-responders post-nivolumab. Each response group had just a few patients in TCR analyses. Pretreatment Treg/Th17 ratio correlated inversely with post-treatment tumor clonality.

Germline V gene sequence: CDR1 SEHNR, CDR2 FQNEAQ (reference sequence). This CDR3 is built from 15 residues. With 4 bases clipped from V and 2 bases from J, the junction kept 7 bases outside the gene matches. The repertoire was sequenced with immunoSEQ multiplex PCR; TCRdb's copy has only in-frame clones and lacks some. The sample shows about 7,900 clones, roughly 57% of them seen only once. The time point is: after neoadjuvant nivolumab, at surgical resection. This clonotype originated in a person aged 35-79 years with oral cavity squamous cell carcinoma. The genes are TRBV7-9 and TRBJ1-2, with TRBD1 identical over 7 bases. The material sequenced was PBMCs, taken after nivolumab (anti-PD-1) treatment. For the CDR3, the DNA is TGTGCCAGCAGCTGGCGACAGGGCCCCAACTATGGCTACACCTTC. Protein sequence: CASSWRQGPNYGYTF. The full variable domain, in which reference TRBV7-9 and TRBJ1-2 provide the parts outside the CDR3, is DTGVSQNPRHKITKRGQNVTFRCDPISEHNRLYWYRQTLGQGPEFLTYFQNEAQLEKSRLLSDRFSAERPKGSFSTLEIQRTEQGDSAMYLCASSWRQGPNYGYTFGSGTRLTVV.